These 27 T cell receptor beta chains were all obtained from the same sample, sequenced in a study of cytomegalovirus exposure and HLA in healthy donors. PCR amplification relied on 60 Vbeta primers (plus 13 Jbeta primers). Profiling relied on immunoSEQ multiplex PCR, and the TCRdb table lists in-frame clones only, not all of them. The data contain about 170,000 clones, 85% of them singletons. Sequenced material: PBMCs. The source is a boy younger than 10 in good health and CMV-seronegative.

The chain recombines TRBV4-2 with TRBJ1-2; TRBD1 matches 9 bases. The V and J ends lost 3 bases and 5 bases, in that order; junction bases with no gene match: 4. Germline V lookup: CDR1 LGHNA, CDR2 YNFKEQ. The CDR3 is 14 residues long. CDR3 sequence: CASSQSDRGYGYTF. The CDR3 nucleotides are TGTGCCAGCAGCCAGTCCGACAGGGGGTATGGCTACACCTTC.

This clone has just one count. The chain has TRBV4-1 and TRBJ2-6; D possibly corresponds to TRBD2 (5 bases). CDR1 is MGHRA and CDR2 is YSYEKL in the germline V gene. The CDR3 extends over 20 amino acids. V was cut by 4 bases and J by 2 bases, with 24 bases left in between. The CDR3 region is CASSPDTLPRRLTGANVLTF. The CDR3 nucleotides are TGCGCCAGCAGCCCCGACACCCTCCCGCGGAGGTTGACTGGGGCCAACGTCCTGACTTTC.

This sequence joins TRBV5-1 and TRBJ1-2, with D possibly matching TRBD1 (6 bases). Germline CDR1 reads SGHRS; CDR2 reads YFSETQ. V was trimmed by 0 bases and J by 7 bases, leaving 13 bases between them. The CDR3 sequence is 14 residues long. The CDR3 DNA is TGCGCCAGCAGCTTGGGTCGGGGGGCCGGTGGCTACACCTTC. This translates into CASSLGRGAGGYTF.

V and J are TRBV11-3 and TRBJ2-7, with 11 bases identical to TRBD2. This CDR3 contains 15 residues. The V gene's germline CDR1 is SGHNT and CDR2 YENEEA. Trimming cost V 0 bases and J 5 bases; bases outside gene matches: 3. The CDR3 loop reads CASSLDLLAGDEQYF. The CDR3 DNA sequence: TGTGCCAGCAGCTTAGATTTACTAGCGGGAGACGAGCAGTACTTC.

The chain links TRBV28 to TRBJ2-5; D gene unclear. Deletions cut 6 bases from V and 1 base from J, with 12 bases between. CDR1 and CDR2 (germline): MDHEN, SYDVKM. There are 14 residues in the CDR3. CDR3 DNA: TGTGCCAGCAGACCTACAGATATCCAAGAGACCCAGTACTTC. Translated, it gives CASRPTDIQETQYF.

The rearrangement uses TRBV5-1 and TRBJ2-6, with a possible D match to TRBD1 (6 bases). From germline, CDR1 is SGHRS and CDR2 YFSETQ. The germline V and J ends were trimmed by 2 bases and 4 bases, with 22 bases remaining between them. The CDR3 contains 19 residues. The CDR3 bases are TGCGCCAGCAGCTTTTCCGCAGGACAGTCACAAAGGGGGGCCAACGTCCTGACTTTC. Translated: CASSFSAGQSQRGANVLTF. The full variable domain, in which reference TRBV5-1 and TRBJ2-6 provide the parts outside the CDR3, is KAGVTQTPRYLIKTRGQQVTLSCSPISGHRSVSWYQQTPGQGLQFLFEYFSETQRNKGNFPGRFSGRQFSNSRSEMNVSTLELGDSALYLCASSFSAGQSQRGANVLTFGAGSRLTVL.

The chain combines TRBV25-1 with TRBJ2-7; maybe TRBD1 (6 bases). V was shortened by 5 bases and J by 1 base, with 18 bases between the two germline ends. The CDR3 length is 16 residues. From germline, CDR1 is MGHDK and CDR2 SYGVNS. The CDR3 loop is CASSPNRDQVSYEQYV. The CDR3 coding sequence is TGTGCCAGCAGTCCAAACAGGGATCAAGTTTCCTACGAGCAGTACGTC.

This chain connects TRBV7-3 to TRBJ2-3, with 8 nucleotides matching TRBD2. In germline, CDR1 is SGHTA, CDR2 FQGTGA. The CDR3 is 14 amino acids. Unmatched junction bases numbered 3, after V lost 2 bases and J lost 5 bases. The CDR3 coding sequence is TGTGCCAGCAGCTTACTCGGGGGGGAAGATACGCAGTATTTT. Translating it yields CASSLLGGEDTQYF.

This clone was picked up a small number of times. The chain employs TRBV28 and TRBJ1-6; 8 bases match TRBD1. V shed 11 bases and J 3 bases; nucleotides not matched to a gene: 21. The CDR3 is 19 amino acids. Germline values: CDR1 MDHEN, CDR2 SYDVKM. The CDR3 nucleotides are TGTGCCGCAACGGGCAGGGGGCGCGGGCACCGAAGCTATAATTCACCCCTCCACTTT. Its translation: CAATGRGRGHRSYNSPLHF.

CDR3 protein: CASSLTLAGTHEQYF. Here the CDR3 DNA reads TGTGCCAGCAGCTTAACCCTAGCGGGAACCCACGAGCAGTACTTC. The chain recombines TRBV7-3 with TRBJ2-7; 9 bases map to TRBD2. The CDR3 runs 15 residues. Per the germline V gene, CDR1 is SGHTA and CDR2 is FQGTGA. The ends lost 0 bases at V and 5 bases at J; junction bases unmatched: 5.

Only a few counts were recorded for this clone. The chain combines TRBV2 with TRBJ2-1; 9 nucleotides align to TRBD2. After removal of 10 bases from V and 5 bases from J, the junction contained 6 bases not matched to a gene. The CDR3 loop spans 13 amino acids. CDR1 and CDR2 (germline): SNHLY, FYNNEI. The CDR3 loop is CATKTSGHNEQFF. In DNA, the CDR3 is TGTGCCACCAAGACTAGCGGTCACAATGAGCAGTTCTTC.

V gene TRBV5-1 combines with J gene TRBJ1-1; tentative D call: TRBD1 (5 bases). CDR1 is SGHRS and CDR2 is YFSETQ in the germline V gene. V lost 0 bases to trimming and J lost 4 bases, with 13 bases between them. There are 15 residues in the CDR3. The CDR3, as DNA: TGCGCCAGCAGCTTGGATCAGGGTCCGGCCACTGAAGCTTTCTTT. This encodes CASSLDQGPATEAFF.

The rearrangement joins TRBV2 to TRBJ1-1; TRBD1 agrees at 9 bases. Germline lookup yields CDR1 SNHLY and CDR2 FYNNEI. V gave up 2 bases and J gave up 3 bases; unmatched junction bases: 4. The CDR3 runs to 15 residues. CDR3 loop: CASSEQGQGHTEAFF. DNA of the CDR3: TGTGCCAGCAGTGAACAGGGACAGGGCCACACTGAAGCTTTCTTT.

The chain links TRBV11-3 to TRBJ2-3; D is possibly TRBD2 (6 bases). V shed 1 base and J shed 0 bases, with 17 bases lying between them. The CDR3 is 18 amino acids. The germline gives CDR1 SGHNT, CDR2 YENEEA. In DNA, the CDR3 is TGTGCCAGCAGCTTAGGTCCTGCTAGCGACTTTAGCACAGATACGCAGTATTTT. Encoded protein: CASSLGPASDFSTDTQYF.

The V and J genes are TRBV28 and TRBJ1-4, with a tentative D call TRBD1 (5 bases). Trimming shortened V by 6 bases and J by 6 bases, and 14 bases separated the two germline ends. Germline loops: CDR1 MDHEN, CDR2 SYDVKM. The CDR3 spans 14 residues. CDR3 in DNA: TGTGCCAGCAGCCTCCAGGGCGGTCATGAAAAACTGTTTTTT. This encodes CASSLQGGHEKLFF.

This clone was seen a few times. The chain carries TRBV29-1 and TRBJ2-5, with a possible D match to TRBD1 (6 bases). V was shortened by 5 bases and J by 9 bases, with 19 bases between the two germline ends. Germline V gives CDR1 SQVTM, CDR2 ANQGSEA. This CDR3 is built from 13 residues. DNA of the CDR3: TGCAGCGTTTCAGGGGTTCGCGGAAGGGCCCAGTACTTC. The encoded protein is CSVSGVRGRAQYF.

The rearrangement joins TRBV7-9 to TRBJ1-4; D remains ambiguous. This CDR3 contains 14 residues. V lost 4 bases and J lost 7, with 13 bases in between. Germline-derived CDR1 and CDR2 are SEHNR and FQNEAQ (reference sequence). In DNA form, the CDR3 reads TGTGCCAGCAGCTCACATGGTTCGGGTGAAAAACTGTTTTTT. The encoded protein is CASSSHGSGEKLFF.

V gene TRBV19 combines with J gene TRBJ2-1; 7 bases are a match to TRBD2. After removal of 2 bases from V and 6 bases from J, the junction contained 7 bases not matched to a gene. CDR1 and CDR2 from the germline V gene are LNHDA and SQIVND (reference sequence). This CDR3 contains 15 residues. The chain's CDR3 is CASSIKRGGGNEQFF. The CDR3 DNA follows: TGTGCCAGTAGTATAAAGAGGGGCGGGGGCAATGAGCAGTTCTTC.

CDR3 bases: TGTGCCAGCAGCCCGGTGGTTTGGGGGGGATCACAAGAGACCCAGTACTTC. Amino acid sequence: CASSPVVWGGSQETQYF. The chain has TRBV9 and TRBJ2-5; 7 nucleotides match TRBD2. The CDR3 length is 17 residues. Germline V lookup: CDR1 SGDLS, CDR2 YYNGEE. V was clipped by 4 bases and J by 2 bases; unmatched bases: 14.

This chain links TRBV30 with TRBJ2-1; 11 nucleotides align to TRBD2. Germline-derived CDR1 and CDR2 are GTSNPN and SVGIG (reference sequence). The V segment lost 5 bases and the J segment 4 bases; nucleotides outside the gene matches: 4. This CDR3 is 14 amino acids long. The CDR3 spells CAWVIAGGYNEQFF. For the CDR3, the DNA is TGTGCCTGGGTAATAGCGGGAGGGTACAATGAGCAGTTCTTC.

The rearrangement joins TRBV7-2 to TRBJ2-1; the D gene is possibly TRBD2 (6 bases). CDR3 size: 14 residues. The V gene lost 1 base and the J gene lost 2 bases, with 6 bases spanning the gap. The germline V gene encodes CDR1 SGHTA and CDR2 FQGNSA. The CDR3: CASSLGLAYNEQFF. The DNA of the CDR3 is TGTGCCAGCAGCTTAGGACTAGCCTACAATGAGCAGTTCTTC.

The chain uses TRBV18 and TRBJ1-1, with 8 bases lining up with TRBD1. The V segment lost 4 bases and the J segment 0 bases; nucleotides outside the gene matches: 10. The germline V gene has CDR1 KGHSH and CDR2 LQKENI. The CDR3 is 17 residues long. Here the CDR3 DNA reads TGTGCCAGCTCACGTCCGGGACAGGAGCTTATGAACACTGAAGCTTTCTTT. Translation gives CASSRPGQELMNTEAFF. Drawing the rest from reference TRBV18 and TRBJ1-1, the complete variable domain is NAGVMQNPRHLVRRRGQEARLRCSPMKGHSHVYWYRQLPEEGLKFMVYLQKENIIDESGMPKERFSAEFPKEGPSILRIQQVVRGDSAAYFCASSRPGQELMNTEAFFGQGTRLTVV.

This clone was recorded once. V gene TRBV6-6 combines with J gene TRBJ1-2, with D possibly TRBD1 on 6 matching bases. V shed 6 bases and J shed 7 bases, with 24 bases lying between them. The CDR3 is made up of 16 amino acids. The germline V gene encodes CDR1 MNHNY and CDR2 SVGAGI (reference sequence). The CDR3, as DNA: TGTGCCAGCAGCTTAAAAGGAGGACAGACGACTTTTGGCTACACCTTC. Encoded protein: CASSLKGGQTTFGYTF.

In its sample, this clone was seen a few times. The rearrangement uses TRBV19 and TRBJ1-5; 10 bases agree with TRBD1. J lost 6 bases, V lost 5 bases, and 7 bases had no gene match. This CDR3 region has 15 residues. Germline assignment: CDR1 LNHDA and CDR2 SQIVND (reference sequence). The DNA for the CDR3 is TGTGCCAGTAGTCCAGACAGGGGGCAGGGTCAGCCCCAGCATTTT. This gives the protein CASSPDRGQGQPQHF. Variable domain in full (rest from reference TRBV19 and TRBJ1-5): DGGITQSPKYLFRKEGQNVTLSCEQNLNHDAMYWYRQDPGQGLRLIYYSQIVNDFQKGDIAEGYSVSREKKESFPLTVTSAQKNPTAFYLCASSPDRGQGQPQHFGDGTRLSIL.

V gene TRBV4-1 combines with J gene TRBJ1-1; 7 bases match TRBD1. Trimming took 10 bases from V and 4 from J; bases not matched to a gene: 9. This CDR3 contains 13 residues. CDR1 and CDR2 from the germline V gene are MGHRA and YSYEKL. The CDR3 DNA is TGCGCCAAATCGACAGGGAGGTCCACTGAAGCTTTCTTT. Residues: CAKSTGRSTEAFF.

This clone was found once. The J gene is TRBJ2-1, the V gene TRBV2; maybe TRBD1 (6 bases). Germline CDR1 is SNHLY and CDR2 is FYNNEI. V gave up 0 bases and J gave up 0 bases, with 21 bases separating them. This CDR3 is 20 amino acids long. CDR3 DNA sequence: TGTGCCAGCAGTGAAGCGCTTTGGGGGCGCGGGCCCCCCTCCTACAATGAGCAGTTCTTC. It yields the protein CASSEALWGRGPPSYNEQFF.

The J gene is TRBJ1-3, the V gene TRBV7-9; TRBD1 matches at 12 bases. Germline trimming cut 0 bases from V and 4 bases from J; bases unmatched to any gene: 10. Germline loops: CDR1 SEHNR, CDR2 FQNEAQ (reference sequence). CDR3 length: 19 amino acids. CDR3 residues: CASSLAFKGTGGSGNTIYF. The CDR3, as DNA: TGTGCCAGCAGCTTAGCATTTAAGGGGACAGGGGGCTCCGGAAACACCATATATTTT.